One sample yielded the 26 T cell receptor beta chains listed below, sequenced in a study of T cells in Graves' hyperthyroidism and ophthalmopathy. What was amplified from RNA transcripts were TCR beta CDR3 regions. The study used the HTBI primer set for a first-round RT-PCR of the TCR CDR3. A single record per CDR3 protein comes from TCRdb applying MiXCR to the multiplex PCR reads. The sample lists about 180,000 distinct CDR3 sequences; 9.4% were seen once. Source material: blood. The receptors were gathered from a woman between 18 and 29 years old with Graves' hyperthyroidism that later progressed to Graves' ophthalmopathy.

The V gene is TRBV19, the J gene TRBJ2-1, with D unclear. Trimming stripped 3 bases from V and 1 base from J, with 7 bases between. CDR3 length: 14 amino acids. Germline loops: CDR1 LNHDA, CDR2 SQIVND (reference sequence). The CDR3 reads CASSIGYSYNEQFF. CDR3 nucleotides: TGTGCCAGTAGTATCGGTTATTCCTACAATGAGCAGTTCTTC.

Many counts were recorded for this clonotype. This chain connects TRBV2 to TRBJ1-5; tentatively, D is TRBD1 (6 bases). The ends were cut back, 4 bases at V and 3 bases at J, with 13 bases in the middle. Per germline, CDR1 SNHLY and CDR2 FYNNEI. CDR3 length: 15 amino acids. The CDR3 protein is CASSATGTYNQPQHF. The CDR3 bases are TGTGCCAGCAGTGCAACAGGGACCTACAATCAGCCCCAGCATTTT.

The sample holds a few counts of this clonotype. The DNA of the CDR3 is TGTGCCAGCAGCTTGGTGGGACAAACTGGAAACACCATATATTTT. Translated, it gives CASSLVGQTGNTIYF. The V call is TRBV5-4, the J call TRBJ1-3; D may be TRBD1 (6 bases). The V end lost 0 bases, the J end lost 2 bases, and 9 bases lay between the germline ends. This CDR3 comprises 15 residues. Per germline, CDR1 SGHNT and CDR2 YYREEE (reference sequence).

This clonotype was detected once. A single base separates this from a much larger clone, so it may be a read error. The chain links TRBV27 to TRBJ2-1; tentative D call: TRBD2 (6 bases). The V end was cut by 6 bases, the J end by 5 bases, with 17 bases between. In germline, CDR1 is MNHEY, CDR2 SMNVEV (reference sequence). The CDR3 sequence is 15 residues long. The CDR3 loop reads CASSSVTSPNNEQFF. CDR3 nucleotide sequence: TGTGCCAGCAGCTCCGTGACTAGTCCAAACAATGAGCAGTTCTTC.

This clonotype appeared many times. This chain uses TRBV2 with TRBJ2-1; D ambiguous. Trimming removed 8 bases at V and 0 bases at J, with 17 bases between. There are 16 residues in the CDR3. Germline V lookup: CDR1 SNHLY, CDR2 FYNNEI. In nucleotides, the CDR3 is TGTGCCAGCCTCGGGCAGAATCCGAGCTCCTACAATGAGCAGTTCTTC. It translates to CASLGQNPSSYNEQFF.

This clonotype was recorded at least ten times. CDR3 DNA: TGTGCCAGCAGCCCAGCGACGGGGTTTCGAGCTTTCTTT. Its translation: CASSPATGFRAFF. This sequence joins TRBV7-9 and TRBJ1-1; D not certain. CDR3 length: 13 residues. Germline CDR1 SEHNR, CDR2 FQNEAQ (reference sequence). Deletions cut 5 bases from V and 10 bases from J, with 17 bases between.

As regards this clonotype: Just one base apart from a much larger clone, this may be a read error. This chain links TRBV30 with TRBJ1-3; maybe TRBD1 (6 bases). CDR3 length: 16 amino acids. Trimming shortened V by 1 base and J by 0 bases, and 13 bases separated the two germline ends. Looked up from germline, CDR1 is GTSNPN and CDR2 is SVGIG (reference sequence). The DNA for the CDR3 is TGTGCCTGGAGTGAATATGGACAGACCTCTGGAAACACCATATATTTT. Protein: CAWSEYGQTSGNTIYF.

This clonotype has ten or more counts. The chain combines TRBV11-3 with TRBJ2-2; 16 bases fit TRBD2. Germline CDR1 reads SGHNT; CDR2 reads YENEEA. The CDR3 is 18 residues long. Trimming removed 3 bases from V and 4 bases from J; junction bases left unmatched: 5. CDR3 nucleotides: TGTGCCAGCAGCTTGGGACTAGCGGGAGGGCCGGGCACCGGGGAGCTGTTTTTT. It encodes CASSLGLAGGPGTGELFF.

This clonotype was counted between two and nine times. The chain couples TRBV20-1 to TRBJ2-4, with TRBD2 as a possible D gene (6 bases). With 0 bases removed from V and 2 bases from J, the gap between germline ends came to 14 bases. From germline, CDR1 is DFQATT and CDR2 SNEGSKA (reference sequence). This CDR3 spans 16 amino acids. The CDR3 DNA reads TGCAGTGCTAGAGATGGGAGGAGGGATCCCAAAAACATTCAGTACTTC. This sequence encodes CSARDGRRDPKNIQYF.

The table lists this clonotype with many counts. V usage is TRBV10-3 and J usage is TRBJ1-1, with 7 bases that match TRBD1. This CDR3 has 15 amino acids. Germline V gene data show CDR1 as ENHRY and CDR2 as SYGVKD. Losses at the gene ends were 3 bases for V and 4 bases for J; bases not matched to a gene: 8. The CDR3 nucleotides read TGTGCCATCAGTGATCGCGAACAGGGGAGCACTGAAGCTTTCTTT. It is translated as CAISDREQGSTEAFF.

This clonotype was seen ten or more times. This chain links TRBV20-1 with TRBJ1-2; 10 bases align to TRBD1. Germline values: CDR1 DFQATT, CDR2 SNEGSKA (reference sequence). This CDR3 is built from 14 residues. J gave up 2 bases and V 3 bases, and 3 bases lay outside the gene matches. CDR3 residues: CSARGTGENYGYTF. The CDR3 DNA reads TGCAGTGCTAGGGGGACAGGGGAGAACTATGGCTACACCTTC.

This clonotype was found once. Possible read error: a much larger clone is one base away. The chain recombines TRBV27 with TRBJ1-4; 8 bases map to TRBD1. J was trimmed by 5 bases and V by 3 bases; bases with no gene match: 8. The CDR3 length is 16 residues. Germline-derived CDR1 and CDR2 are MNHEY and SMNVEV (reference sequence). The CDR3 sequence: CASSFGIWDRNEKLFF. In DNA form, the CDR3 reads TGTGCCAGCAGTTTCGGAATCTGGGACAGGAATGAAAAACTGTTTTTT.

In this sample, this clonotype turned up many times. This sequence joins TRBV11-2 and TRBJ2-1, with D unresolved. The V gene's germline CDR1 is SGHAT and CDR2 FQNNGV. This CDR3 is 13 amino acids long. The germline V and J ends were trimmed by 3 bases and 5 bases, with 8 bases remaining between them. Here the CDR3 DNA reads TGTGCCAGCAGCTTTTGGGTAGACAATGAGCAGTTCTTC. It translates to CASSFWVDNEQFF.

Comments on this clonotype: This sequence may be a read error, since a much larger clone differs from it by one base. Without the conserved terminal phenylalanine or tryptophan, this CDR3 likely stems from a read error. The chain joins TRBV5-1 to TRBJ2-1; D is perhaps TRBD1 (6 bases). Trimming removed 2 bases at V and 4 bases at J, with 13 bases between. Germline assignment: CDR1 SGHRS and CDR2 YFSETQ. The CDR3 runs to 15 residues. This chain's CDR3 is CASSLGDTIYNEQFL. CDR3 nucleotide sequence: TGCGCCAGCAGCTTAGGGGACACGATTTACAATGAGCAGTTCCTC.

This clonotype was seen ten or more times. This sequence joins TRBV2 and TRBJ1-5; 8 nucleotides agree with TRBD1. CDR1 and CDR2 from the germline V gene are SNHLY and FYNNEI. The CDR3 runs 13 residues. J lost 4 bases, V lost 6 bases, and 2 bases had no gene match. The CDR3: CASRGQGNQPQHF. CDR3 nucleotide sequence: TGTGCCAGCAGAGGACAGGGAAATCAGCCCCAGCATTTT. The complete variable domain, with remaining parts taken from reference TRBV2 and TRBJ1-5, reads EPEVTQTPSHQVTQMGQEVILRCVPISNHLYFYWYRQILGQKVEFLVSFYNNEISEKSEIFDDQFSVERPDGSNFTLKIRSTKLEDSAMYFCASRGQGNQPQHFGDGTRLSIL.

This chain uses TRBV20-1 with TRBJ1-2; 7 nucleotides agree with TRBD1. Germline trimming cut 6 bases from V and 7 bases from J; bases unmatched to any gene: 17. The CDR3 is 15 amino acids. Germline CDR1 reads DFQATT; CDR2 reads SNEGSKA (reference sequence). CDR3 amino acids: CSALDRETSRGGYTF. DNA for the CDR3: TGCAGTGCCTTAGACAGGGAAACGTCGCGGGGTGGCTACACCTTC.

The chain is built from TRBV28 and TRBJ2-7; the D call may be TRBD1 or TRBD2 (5 bases each). V lost 6 bases and J 8 bases, leaving 29 bases between the germline ends. This CDR3 is 17 amino acids long. Germline CDR1 reads MDHEN; CDR2 reads SYDVKM. The CDR3 protein is CASRRSRGWITIGQQYF. Here the CDR3 DNA reads TGTGCCAGCAGACGTAGCCGGGGCTGGATTACGATCGGGCAGCAGTACTTC.

This clonotype has at least ten counts. The V and J genes are TRBV2 and TRBJ2-7; TRBD1 is a possible D gene (6 bases). Trimming cost V 10 bases and J 3 bases, with 16 bases left between them. The CDR3 contains 13 residues. Germline CDR1 and CDR2: SNHLY and FYNNEI. This CDR3 is CATMGQGIYEQYF. The CDR3 region has the DNA TGTGCCACTATGGGACAAGGGATCTACGAGCAGTACTTC.

This clonotype was picked up many times. The chain links TRBV30 to TRBJ2-7; no clear D. In germline, CDR1 is GTSNPN, CDR2 SVGIG (reference sequence). V lost 0 bases and J 0 bases, leaving 6 bases between the germline ends. This CDR3 has 13 residues. The CDR3, as DNA: TGTGCCTGGAGTGTATCGAACTCCTACGAGCAGTACTTC. Translated, it gives CAWSVSNSYEQYF.

The sample holds many counts of this clonotype. The CDR3, as DNA: TGCAGTGCTCGCCCCGGGACTAGCGGAGGGCAGTACTTC. It encodes CSARPGTSGGQYF. V gene TRBV20-1 combines with J gene TRBJ2-7; 11 bases line up with TRBD2. CDR3 length: 13 amino acids. Germline trimming cut 5 bases from V and 9 bases from J; bases unmatched to any gene: 9. Per the germline V gene, CDR1 is DFQATT and CDR2 is SNEGSKA (reference sequence).

This clonotype has a handful of counts. The chain uses TRBV30 and TRBJ2-3; maybe TRBD2 (7 bases). The length of the CDR3 is 15 residues. V lost 0 bases, J lost 1 base, and 11 bases lay in between. Germline V CDR1 and CDR2: GTSNPN, SVGIG (reference sequence). The CDR3 coding sequence is TGTGCCTGGAGTGTAGGGGGGGGGGGCACAGATACGCAGTATTTT. Its protein is CAWSVGGGGTDTQYF.

In DNA form, the CDR3 reads TGCGCCAGCAGCGCGGACAGCAACTCTGGAAACACCATATATTTT. Residues: CASSADSNSGNTIYF. The rearrangement joins TRBV4-1 to TRBJ1-3, with D perhaps matching TRBD1 (6 bases). There are 15 residues in the CDR3. Germline lookup yields CDR1 MGHRA and CDR2 YSYEKL. Trimming took off 5 bases at V and 0 bases at J, with 11 bases between the two ends.

The J gene is TRBJ2-7, the V gene TRBV7-6; a possible D gene is TRBD2 (5 bases). The V gene's germline CDR1 is SGHVS and CDR2 FNYEAQ. V gave up 4 bases and J gave up 1 base, with 14 bases separating them. The CDR3 consists of 15 residues. The CDR3 here is CASSYSGVRSYEQYF. CDR3 bases: TGTGCCAGCAGCTATTCCGGGGTGAGATCCTACGAGCAGTACTTC.

The table lists this clonotype with many counts. The chain carries TRBV18 and TRBJ2-2; no firm D call. CDR3 size: 14 residues. Germline V lookup: CDR1 KGHSH, CDR2 LQKENI. V shed 6 bases and J shed 0 bases, with 8 bases lying between them. The CDR3 here is CASSTQANTGELFF. The CDR3 DNA follows: TGTGCCAGCTCTACACAAGCGAACACCGGGGAGCTGTTTTTT.

This clonotype has more than one count but fewer than ten. The chain couples TRBV19 to TRBJ1-6, with D uncertain. Trimming took 6 bases from V and 5 from J, leaving 8 bases between them. CDR1 is LNHDA, CDR2 SQIVND, per germline (reference sequence). This CDR3 has 13 amino acids. CDR3 residues: CASREVHNSPLHF. DNA for the CDR3: TGTGCCAGTAGGGAAGTGCATAATTCACCCCTCCACTTT.

This clonotype was recorded at least ten times. The J gene is TRBJ1-1, the V gene TRBV11-2; 8 bases fit TRBD1. Per the germline V gene, CDR1 is SGHAT and CDR2 is FQNNGV. This CDR3 spans 15 amino acids. V shed 5 bases, J shed 1 base, and the junction held 6 bases outside the gene matches. CDR3 protein: CASSPRTGPNTEAFF. CDR3 in DNA: TGTGCCAGCAGCCCCAGGACAGGGCCGAACACTGAAGCTTTCTTT.